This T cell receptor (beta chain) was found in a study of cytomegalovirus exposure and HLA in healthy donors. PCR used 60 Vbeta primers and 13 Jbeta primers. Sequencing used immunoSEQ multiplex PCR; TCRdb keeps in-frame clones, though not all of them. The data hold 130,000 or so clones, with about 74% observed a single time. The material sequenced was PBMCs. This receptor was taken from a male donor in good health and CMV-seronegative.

CDR3 sequence reads: CASSVVSAYNEQFF. CDR3 DNA: TGTGCCAGCAGCGTAGTTAGCGCCTACAATGAGCAGTTCTTC. This sequence joins TRBV9 and TRBJ2-1; D is perhaps TRBD2 (5 bases). This CDR3 is 14 amino acids long. Germline lookup yields CDR1 SGDLS and CDR2 YYNGEE. Trimming took 0 bases from V and 2 from J, leaving 6 bases between them. The whole variable domain, filled in from reference TRBV9 and TRBJ2-1, reads DSGVTQTPKHLITATGQRVTLRCSPRSGDLSVYWYQQSLDQGLQFLIQYYNGEERAKGNILERFSAQQFPDLHSELNLSSLELGDSALYFCASSVVSAYNEQFFGPGTRLTVL.